This TCR beta chain was recovered during a study of vaccination and CD4 T cells after COVID-19 (dated by TCRdb to between 2022 and 2023). Describing the broader study: In the convalescent cohort there were six males and four females, among whom were two Hispanic individuals, seven Caucasians, two Asians and one multiracial person. Participants received two doses of either the Pfizer-BioNTech BNT162b2 vaccine (n=8) or the Moderna mRNA-1273 vaccine (n=2). The spike-specific CD4+ TCR repertoire was compared before and after mRNA vaccination in under 11 COVID-19 convalescent patients and a few infection-naive healthy vaccine recipients. In control cultures, a CEFX viral epitope pool was used as positive control, an HIV-1 Nef peptide pool was used as negative control, or no peptide was added. Post-COVID blood samples from convalescent patients were collected a median of roughly 100 days after diagnosis, with a range of roughly 35 to 180 days. Overlapping spike peptide pools from SARS-CoV-2 and from the common cold coronaviruses HCoV-NL63, HCoV-OC43 and HCoV-229E were used as culture stimuli. Post-vaccine blood samples were collected a median of about 72 days after the second vaccine dose, ranging from roughly 13 to 250 days.

Overall study results and their limits: Of the vaccine-specific clones in convalescent patients, 304 of 307, or nearly all, reacted only to SARS-CoV-2 spike and did not cross-react with common cold coronaviruses. The median count of SARS-CoV-2-reactive clonotypes went up from under 25 after infection to more than 30 after vaccination, although the change was not significant. Among convalescent patients, a median roughly 90% of the SARS-CoV-2-reactive clones seen after vaccination appeared only after vaccination, which suggests priming specific to the vaccine. Relatively few convalescent patients were included in the study, and early timepoints after natural infection were not analyzed.

The library was built by means of PCR. At the Johns Hopkins FTIC core, DNA from the cultured CD4+ T cells underwent TCR sequencing with the Oncomine TCR Beta short-read assay. Genomic DNA was extracted from the cultured CD4+ T cells with the QIAamp micro DNA kit. Oncomine TCR Beta libraries from cultured CD4+ T cells were pooled with unique dual indexes and sequenced on an Illumina iSeq 100. On the authors' methods: Non-productive sequences were filtered out, and CDR3s that did not start with C, did not end with F or W, or were shorter than 7 amino acids were discarded. Antigen-specific clonotypes were identified using the MANAFEST web application through comparison of peptide-stimulated wells with reference and other culture wells. An FDR below 0.05, an odds ratio above 5, and a productive frequency above 0.1% in at least two of three replicate wells were required for clones to be considered positive. A clonotype counted as cross-reactive if it showed significant expansion both in the SARS-CoV-2 spike wells and in at least one common cold coronavirus spike condition. Using R version 3.6.1, CDR3 homology was evaluated through Levenshtein distances (stringdist) along with unrooted phylogenetic trees (ape). The public sequencing data were trimmed at Q25 with fastp and processed into clonotypes with MiXCR by TCRdb, which kept only in-frame beta chains. Merged by CDR3 protein, the rows form single entries marked with the most common genes and DNA. These V and J calls derive from TCRdb rather than the authors' analysis. The table for this sample lists roughly 20,000 distinct CDR3 sequences; about 59% of them were counted only once. The ten biggest clones cover 23% of the sample.

The CDR3 runs 17 amino acids, cysteine and phenylalanine included. Of the read, only the CDR3 DNA is kept; its 51 bases are in frame from base 1. Clipping removes 4 bases from V and 0 bases from J, with 6 as the unmatched junction base count. The germline V gene provides CDR1 KGHDR and CDR2 SFDVKD. In light of the paper, this sample's treatment or condition label describes: approximately 11-day PBMC culture with coronavirus spike peptide pools or control peptides (ViraFEST assay). The ViraFEST assay, used in the study, expanded antigen-specific T cells with peptide pools and then identified the expanded clonotypes through TCR sequencing. Negative nucleocapsid antibody tests taken both before and after vaccination confirmed that the healthy vaccine recipients had no prior SARS-CoV-2 infection. PBMCs were cultured at approximately 2 million per well in IMDM supplemented with around 5% human AB serum and about 10 IU/ml IL-2, with roughly 10 ug/ml peptide pools added. On days 3 and 7, half of the culture medium was replaced with fresh IL-2-containing medium. After around 10 days of culture, CD4+ T cells were isolated by negative selection using the EasySep CD4+ T cell isolation kit. Ficoll-Paque Plus gradient centrifugation was used to isolate PBMCs from whole blood, and the isolated PBMCs were then either used fresh or cryopreserved at -140C. In general, triplicate wells were set up for every culture condition.

On this clonotype itself: The target of this receptor is not known. Base qualities are not at hand, and no much larger clone is one base apart.

The sequences come from CD4+ T cells from blood, cultured in vitro, collected before SARS-CoV-2 vaccination. Rearrangement joined TRBV24-1 to TRBJ2-3; 10 central nucleotides agree with TRBD2. This TCR came from a human donor who received a COVID-19 vaccine. CDR3 protein: CATSDPASGGSTDTQYF. The DNA sequence is as follows: TGTGCCACCAGTGACCCCGCTAGCGGGGGAAGCACAGATACGCAGTATTTT.